This entry lists 23 T cell receptor beta chains sequenced from one sample in a study of blood T cell repertoires in COVID-19. Generated by immunoSEQ multiplex PCR, the TCRdb table keeps only in-frame clones and is missing some. The table lists about 37,000 clones, over 70% of them singletons. Sequenced material: peripheral blood. The source of these receptors is a man in his 70s with COVID-19, enrolled during active disease.

This clone was seen only a few times. This chain joins TRBV3-1 (or the pseudogene TRBV3-2) and TRBJ1-1; 11 positions agree with TRBD1. With 0 bases clipped from V and 6 bases from J, the junction kept 15 bases outside the gene matches. The germline gives CDR1 LGHDT, CDR2 YNNKEL (reference sequence). The CDR3 consists of 19 residues. This chain's CDR3 is CASSQDPFGTGGYFAEAFF. The CDR3 DNA reads as TGTGCCAGCAGCCAAGATCCGTTCGGGACAGGGGGTTACTTCGCTGAAGCTTTCTTT.

This chain connects TRBV7-2 to TRBJ1-1, with a tentative D call TRBD1 (5 bases). Germline CDR1 reads SGHTA; CDR2 reads FQGNSA. The length of the CDR3 is 16 residues. Trimming removed 0 bases from V and 8 bases from J, with 19 bases in between. The CDR3 region has the DNA TGTGCCAGCAGCTTAGCCCCCACAGGACACGGCGCGGAAGCTTTCTTT. Translating it yields CASSLAPTGHGAEAFF.

The chain couples TRBV6-6 to TRBJ2-7; tentatively, D is TRBD2 (5 bases). The CDR3 length is 13 residues. The germline gives CDR1 MNHNY, CDR2 SVGAGI (reference sequence). V gave up 5 bases and J gave up 4 bases, with 12 bases separating them. The CDR3 sequence: CASSGRLAYEQYF. DNA for the CDR3: TGTGCCAGCAGTGGTCGGCTAGCTTACGAGCAGTACTTC.

The chain recombines TRBV6-6 with TRBJ2-7; 8 bases line up with TRBD2. The CDR3 consists of 14 residues. Losses at the gene ends were 6 bases for V and 7 bases for J; bases not matched to a gene: 11. Germline-derived CDR1 and CDR2 are MNHNY and SVGAGI (reference sequence). The CDR3 spells CASRVAGGTGEQYF. CDR3 DNA: TGTGCCAGCAGGGTGGCGGGAGGCACGGGAGAGCAGTACTTC.

This rearrangement joins TRBV11-1 to TRBJ1-1, with 7 bases matching TRBD1. Germline V lookup: CDR1 SGHAT, CDR2 FQDESV (reference sequence). V was clipped by 7 bases and J by 1 base; unmatched bases: 6. The CDR3 extends over 14 amino acids. The CDR3 is CASTRQGRNTEAFF. The CDR3 region has the DNA TGTGCCAGCACCCGACAGGGACGGAACACTGAAGCTTTCTTT. Looking up the rest from reference TRBV11-1 and TRBJ1-1 gives the full variable domain: EAEVAQSPRYKITEKSQAVAFWCDPISGHATLYWYRQILGQGPELLVQFQDESVVDDSQLPKDRFSAERLKGVDSTLKIQPAELGDSAMYLCASTRQGRNTEAFFGQGTRLTVV.

This sequence joins TRBV7-3 and TRBJ1-2, with 9 bases that match TRBD1. With 5 bases clipped from V and 8 bases from J, the junction kept 6 bases outside the gene matches. Germline V CDR1 and CDR2: SGHTA, FQGTGA. The CDR3 contains 13 residues. Written as DNA, the CDR3 is TGTGCCAGCAGCCCAAGACAGGGGGGCGGCTACACCTTC. Translated, it gives CASSPRQGGGYTF.

This clone has just one count. The chain uses TRBV27 and TRBJ2-7; no clear D gene. Germline CDR1 is MNHEY and CDR2 is SMNVEV (reference sequence). Deletions cut 4 bases from V and 3 bases from J, with 7 bases between. The CDR3 is 12 residues long. As DNA, the CDR3 is TGTGCCAGCAGTTCCCCCTACTACGAGCAGTACTTC. Its translation is CASSSPYYEQYF.

The count of this clone is one. The chain links TRBV7-8 to TRBJ2-1, with D perhaps matching TRBD1 (5 bases). The CDR3 length is 14 residues. Trimming took off 4 bases at V and 6 bases at J, with 13 bases between the two ends. Germline CDR1 is SGHVS and CDR2 is FQNEAQ. The CDR3 DNA reads as TGTGCCAGCAGCTCTAGGGGCCGGGCCAATGAGCAGTTCTTC. As protein: CASSSRGRANEQFF.

This chain joins TRBV28 and TRBJ1-6; D is ambiguous. V was cut by 3 bases and J by 10 bases, with 16 bases left in between. The CDR3 covers 15 residues. CDR1 is MDHEN, CDR2 SYDVKM, per germline. Written as DNA, the CDR3 is TGTGCCAGCAGTTTTGGTGTCGGGAGTCCCTCACCCCTCCACTTT. This translates into CASSFGVGSPSPLHF.

This clone was observed a few times. The rearrangement uses TRBV20-1 and TRBJ2-3, with 13 bases aligning to TRBD2. The germline CDR1 and CDR2 sequences are DFQATT and SNEGSKA (reference sequence). With 3 bases clipped from V and 3 bases from J, the junction kept 15 bases outside the gene matches. The CDR3 extends over 19 amino acids. CDR3 coding DNA: TGCAGTGCTAGTCCCATGCAAAGGACTAGCGGGAGAAGAACAGATACGCAGTATTTT. Translated: CSASPMQRTSGRRTDTQYF.

V gene TRBV11-3 combines with J gene TRBJ2-3, with 11 bases that match TRBD2. The CDR3 consists of 17 residues. V shed 5 bases and J 7 bases; nucleotides not matched to a gene: 14. The V gene's germline CDR1 is SGHNT and CDR2 YENEEA. Here the CDR3 reads CASSLNSLAGGVNTQYF. The CDR3 nucleotides are TGTGCCAGCAGCCTAAACTCCTTAGCGGGAGGGGTGAATACGCAGTATTTT. The full variable domain, with the rest looked up from reference TRBV11-3 and TRBJ2-3, is EAGVVQSPRYKIIEKKQPVAFWCNPISGHNTLYWYLQNLGQGPELLIRYENEEAVDDSQLPKDRFSAERLKGVDSTLKIQPAELGDSAVYLCASSLNSLAGGVNTQYFGPGTRLTVL.

The chain joins TRBV18 to TRBJ2-2; 7 bases are shared with TRBD1. The CDR3 loop spans 16 amino acids. Germline CDR1 reads KGHSH; CDR2 reads LQKENI. J lost 7 bases, V lost 2 bases, and 10 bases had no gene match. CDR3 residues: CASSPRQGQYSGELFF. CDR3 nucleotides: TGTGCCAGCTCACCAAGACAGGGCCAGTATAGCGGGGAGCTGTTTTTT.

This clone was counted once. The chain is built from TRBV21-1 and TRBJ1-6; the table's D call, TRBD1, was not checked against the DNA. TRBV21-1 corresponds to a pseudogene. The CDR3 extends over 16 amino acids. The CDR3 loop reads CASSKGQVYADSPLHF. Here the CDR3 DNA reads TGTGCCAGCAGCAAGGGACAGGTATACGCGGATTCACCCCTCCACTTT.

CDR3 region: CASSIGSPPNEQFF. In DNA, the CDR3 is TGTGCCAGTAGTATTGGTAGTCCCCCAAATGAGCAGTTCTTC. This rearrangement joins TRBV19 to TRBJ2-1; D gene uncertain. Germline V gives CDR1 LNHDA, CDR2 SQIVND (reference sequence). V gave up 3 bases and J gave up 7 bases, with 13 bases separating them. The CDR3 spans 14 residues.

This clone was seen once. The chain uses TRBV27 and TRBJ1-6; 7 nucleotides align to TRBD1. V was clipped by 4 bases and J by 7 bases; unmatched bases: 7. Germline values: CDR1 MNHEY, CDR2 SMNVEV (reference sequence). The length of the CDR3 is 15 residues. DNA for the CDR3: TGTGCCAGCAGTTGGGCGGGGACAGAAAATTCACCCCTCCACTTT. It is translated as CASSWAGTENSPLHF.

The chain has TRBV4-2 and TRBJ1-3, with 7 nucleotides matching TRBD1. Trimming removed 4 bases from V and 0 bases from J; junction bases left unmatched: 9. The CDR3 is 17 residues long. The germline gives CDR1 LGHNA, CDR2 YNFKEQ. Here the CDR3 reads CASSPGGTASSGNTIYF. CDR3 nucleotide sequence: TGTGCCAGCAGCCCAGGGGGGACAGCTTCCTCTGGAAACACCATATATTTT.

This chain uses TRBV5-1 with TRBJ2-1; D is perhaps TRBD1 (5 bases). Per the germline V gene, CDR1 is SGHRS and CDR2 is YFSETQ. This CDR3 has 16 amino acids. Trimming pared 1 base from V and 5 bases from J, leaving 16 bases between. Written as DNA, the CDR3 is TGCGCCAGCAGCTTGCCTAGGGGTTTCGGACACAATGAGCAGTTCTTC. Its protein product is CASSLPRGFGHNEQFF. Drawing the rest from reference TRBV5-1 and TRBJ2-1, the complete variable domain is KAGVTQTPRYLIKTRGQQVTLSCSPISGHRSVSWYQQTPGQGLQFLFEYFSETQRNKGNFPGRFSGRQFSNSRSEMNVSTLELGDSALYLCASSLPRGFGHNEQFFGPGTRLTVL.

This chain connects TRBV6-5 to TRBJ2-3; 8 bases map to TRBD2. Germline CDR1 reads MNHEY; CDR2 reads SVGAGI. Losses at the gene ends were 2 bases for V and 5 bases for J; bases not matched to a gene: 6. The CDR3 has 15 amino acids. DNA for the CDR3: TGTGCCAGCAGTTACCGAGCGGGAGTCGTAGATACGCAGTATTTT. It is translated as CASSYRAGVVDTQYF.

The rearrangement uses TRBV6-5 and TRBJ1-2, with 10 positions matching TRBD1. CDR3 length: 14 amino acids. V gave up 3 bases and J gave up 9 bases; unmatched junction bases: 7. The germline gives CDR1 MNHEY, CDR2 SVGAGI. The CDR3 bases are TGTGCCAGCAGTTATTATGGACAGGGGGGTAGCTACACCTTC. Translating gives CASSYYGQGGSYTF.

The table lists this clone with a few counts. The V and J genes are TRBV9 and TRBJ1-5; D gene uncertain. Trimming removed 1 base at V and 6 bases at J, with 8 bases between. The CDR3 loop spans 13 amino acids. CDR1 is SGDLS, CDR2 YYNGEE, per germline. For the CDR3, the DNA is TGTGCCAGCAGCGTATTCCCAGGTCAGCCCCAGCATTTT. Translated, it gives CASSVFPGQPQHF. The variable domain in full, completed from reference TRBV9 and TRBJ1-5, reads DSGVTQTPKHLITATGQRVTLRCSPRSGDLSVYWYQQSLDQGLQFLIQYYNGEERAKGNILERFSAQQFPDLHSELNLSSLELGDSALYFCASSVFPGQPQHFGDGTRLSIL.

This chain joins TRBV19 and TRBJ2-7; 7 positions match TRBD1. V dropped 3 bases and J dropped 5; count of bases not matched to a gene: 7. The V gene's germline CDR1 is LNHDA and CDR2 SQIVND (reference sequence). The CDR3 spans 14 residues. CDR3 loop: CASSIQQGSHEQYF. The CDR3, as DNA: TGTGCCAGTAGTATCCAACAGGGGAGCCACGAGCAGTACTTC.

The chain links TRBV18 to TRBJ2-7; 10 positions agree with TRBD1. CDR1 KGHSH and CDR2 LQKENI come from the germline V gene. V dropped 3 bases and J dropped 5; count of bases not matched to a gene: 7. CDR3 size: 15 residues. This CDR3 reads CASSPSGQGGNEQYF. DNA for the CDR3: TGTGCCAGCTCACCTTCAGGACAGGGGGGTAACGAGCAGTACTTC.

This chain joins TRBV7-2 and TRBJ1-2, with a tentative D call TRBD1 (6 bases). From germline, CDR1 is SGHTA and CDR2 FQGNSA. CDR3 length equals 13 residues. Between the trimmed V and J ends, which lost 2 bases and 2 bases, there was a span of 6 bases. In DNA, the CDR3 is TGTGCCAGCAGCTTACAGGGGAACTATGGCTACACCTTC. Amino acid sequence: CASSLQGNYGYTF. The complete variable domain, with remaining parts taken from reference TRBV7-2 and TRBJ1-2, reads GAGVSQSPSNKVTEKGKDVELRCDPISGHTALYWYRQSLGQGLEFLIYFQGNSAPDKSGLPSDRFSAERTGGSVSTLTIQRTQQEDSAVYLCASSLQGNYGYTFGSGTRLTVV.